The next 9 T cell receptor beta chains were all read from a single sample in a study of blood T cell repertoires in COVID-19. Some clones are missing from TCRdb's copy, which holds only in-frame ones; the method was immunoSEQ multiplex PCR. The data hold fewer than 500,000 clones, with roughly 87% observed a single time. Sequencing was carried out using PBMCs or T cells enriched from blood (not recorded which). These receptors came from a woman aged 18-29 years with acute COVID-19.

The gene calls are TRBV18 and TRBJ2-5; D is possibly TRBD1 (5 bases). This CDR3 has 15 residues. The germline V gene has CDR1 KGHSH and CDR2 LQKENI. V lost 0 bases and J 2 bases, leaving 10 bases between the germline ends. DNA of the CDR3: TGTGCCAGCTCACCACCTTCCCGACAGCAAGAGACCCAGTACTTC. Encoded protein: CASSPPSRQQETQYF.

CDR3 in amino acids: CATSRALLAGPNPETQYF. For the CDR3, the DNA is TGTGCCACCAGCAGAGCCCTCTTAGCGGGCCCAAATCCAGAGACCCAGTACTTC. The V gene is TRBV15, the J gene TRBJ2-5; 7 nucleotides agree with TRBD2. The CDR3 length is 18 residues. V was pared by 1 base and J by 4 bases, with 15 bases of the junction left unmatched. The germline V gene has CDR1 LNHNV and CDR2 YYDKDF (reference sequence). Together with reference TRBV15 and TRBJ2-5, the CDR3 gives the full variable domain: DAMVIQNPRYQVTQFGKPVTLSCSQTLNHNVMYWYQQKSSQAPKLLFHYYDKDFNNEADTPDNFQSRRPNTSFCFLDIRSPGLGDTAMYLCATSRALLAGPNPETQYFGPGTRLLVL.

V and J are TRBV10-3 and TRBJ2-7; a possible D gene is TRBD1 (5 bases). The CDR3 runs to 13 residues. V dropped 7 bases and J dropped 6 bases, with 16 bases sitting between them. Germline V gene sequence: CDR1 ENHRY, CDR2 SYGVKD. CDR3 sequence: CAIKPETAGEQYF. The DNA of the CDR3 is TGTGCCATCAAGCCGGAGACAGCTGGCGAGCAGTACTTC.

This chain joins TRBV27 and TRBJ2-1; 8 bases fit TRBD2. Losses at the gene ends were 2 bases for V and 5 bases for J; bases not matched to a gene: 2. Per germline, CDR1 MNHEY and CDR2 SMNVEV (reference sequence). The CDR3 is 14 amino acids. The CDR3 region is CASSLGSGDNEQFF. The CDR3 DNA is TGTGCCAGCAGTTTAGGTAGCGGGGACAATGAGCAGTTCTTC.

This clone was recorded a few times. The chain uses TRBV5-4 and TRBJ2-2; 9 bases map to TRBD2. The CDR3 loop spans 16 amino acids. Germline CDR1 is SGHNT and CDR2 is YYREEE (reference sequence). The V and J ends lost 2 bases and 1 base, in that order; junction bases with no gene match: 3. Here the CDR3 reads CASSFLAGRNTGELFF. The CDR3 region has the DNA TGTGCCAGCAGCTTTCTAGCGGGGCGGAACACCGGGGAGCTGTTTTTT.

This chain connects TRBV28 to TRBJ2-7; D possibly corresponds to TRBD2 (6 bases). Between the trimmed V and J ends, which lost 4 bases and 2 bases, there was a span of 12 bases. The CDR3 totals 14 residues. In germline, CDR1 is MDHEN, CDR2 SYDVKM. The CDR3 DNA reads as TGTGCCAGCAGTTGGGGGAGGACAACCTACGAGCAGTACTTC. As protein: CASSWGRTTYEQYF.

The chain has TRBV24-1 and TRBJ1-2; 7 nucleotides align to TRBD1. Per the germline V gene, CDR1 is KGHDR and CDR2 is SFDVKD. Losses at the gene ends were 3 bases for V and 7 bases for J; bases not matched to a gene: 1. The CDR3 is 12 amino acids. In DNA form, the CDR3 reads TGTGCCACCAGTGATGACAGGGTTGGCTACACCTTC. This translates into CATSDDRVGYTF.

The rearrangement uses TRBV14 and TRBJ1-6; possibly TRBD1 for D (6 bases). V lost 1 base to trimming and J lost 8 bases, with 12 bases between them. This CDR3 comprises 15 residues. CDR1 and CDR2 from the germline V gene are SGHDN and FVKESK. The CDR3, as DNA: TGTGCCAGCAGCCAAGTGGGGGCCTGGGATTCACCCCTCCACTTT. Protein product: CASSQVGAWDSPLHF.

This sequence joins TRBV5-4 and TRBJ2-3; D call uncertain. V dropped 0 bases and J dropped 0 bases, with 8 bases sitting between them. There are 15 residues in the CDR3. Germline V gene sequence: CDR1 SGHNT, CDR2 YYREEE (reference sequence). The CDR3 nucleotides read TGTGCCAGCAGCTTGGAGGCGGTTAGCACAGATACGCAGTATTTT. This codes for CASSLEAVSTDTQYF.